These 30 T cell receptor beta chains were all obtained from the same sample, sequenced in a study of cytomegalovirus exposure and HLA in healthy donors. This PCR relied on a set of 60 Vbeta primers and 13 Jbeta primers. Measured with immunoSEQ multiplex PCR; TCRdb has only the in-frame clones, and not every one. This table has roughly 120,000 clones, over 65% appearing once. Specimen: PBMCs. These receptors were taken from a woman between 18 and 30 years old in good health and CMV-seronegative.

This chain links TRBV28 with TRBJ1-2; possible D gene TRBD1, 5 bases. From germline, CDR1 is MDHEN and CDR2 SYDVKM. V was trimmed by 3 bases and J by 5 bases, leaving 13 bases between them. The CDR3 sequence is 14 residues long. This CDR3 is CASSLRQGFYGYTF. In DNA, the CDR3 is TGTGCCAGCAGTTTGCGTCAGGGCTTTTATGGCTACACCTTC.

This clone appeared a few times. The junction differs from germline at one of its ends, possibly a read error. This rearrangement joins TRBV7-7 to TRBJ2-7; a possible D gene is TRBD1 (6 bases). Germline V gives CDR1 SSHAT, CDR2 FNYEAQ (reference sequence). The CDR3 has 14 amino acids. CDR3 DNA sequence: TGTGCTAGCAGCGGACAGTCCCGCTCCTACGAGCAGTACTTC. Translation gives CASSGQSRSYEQYF.

The rearrangement uses TRBV28 and TRBJ2-7, with D perhaps matching TRBD1 (6 bases). The germline gives CDR1 MDHEN, CDR2 SYDVKM. The CDR3 contains 14 residues. Between the trimmed V and J ends, which lost 7 bases and 3 bases, there was a span of 16 bases. DNA for the CDR3: TGTGCCAGCAAGGCGGCAGGGGATGACTACGAGCAGTACTTC. Its protein is CASKAAGDDYEQYF.

The chain couples TRBV7-2 to TRBJ2-3; D unclear. This CDR3 has 14 residues. The germline CDR1 and CDR2 sequences are SGHTA and FQGNSA. The V end lost 0 bases, the J end lost 4 bases, and 8 bases lay between the germline ends. The CDR3 loop is CASSLATESDTQYF. In DNA, the CDR3 is TGTGCCAGCAGCTTAGCGACGGAGTCAGATACGCAGTATTTT.

This clone was picked up one time. The J gene is TRBJ1-1, the V gene TRBV18; D call uncertain. CDR1 and CDR2 (germline): KGHSH, LQKENI. Trimming stripped 0 bases from V and 1 base from J, with 15 bases between. The CDR3 is made up of 17 amino acids. CDR3 sequence reads: CASSPPRIVGGNTEAFF. DNA for the CDR3: TGTGCCAGCTCACCACCCCGAATAGTGGGAGGGAACACTGAAGCTTTCTTT.

This chain connects TRBV19 to TRBJ1-1; 7 bases align to TRBD1. Germline loops: CDR1 LNHDA, CDR2 SQIVND (reference sequence). V trimming: 7 bases; J trimming: 5 bases; junction bases outside the gene matches: 1. This CDR3 is built from 11 residues. The CDR3 DNA reads as TGTGCCAGTAAGACAGGGACTGAAGCTTTCTTT. Protein product: CASKTGTEAFF.

The V and J genes are TRBV11-2 and TRBJ1-2; D gene unclear. The CDR3 totals 14 residues. The germline V gene encodes CDR1 SGHAT and CDR2 FQNNGV. The germline V and J ends were trimmed by 0 bases and 7 bases, with 12 bases remaining between them. This CDR3 is CASSLDREAFGYTF. The DNA for the CDR3 is TGTGCCAGCAGCTTAGATCGGGAGGCCTTTGGCTACACCTTC.

J is TRBJ1-1 and V is TRBV18; tentative D call: TRBD1 (6 bases). Deletions cut 2 bases from V and 6 bases from J, with 10 bases between. CDR3 length: 13 amino acids. Germline assignment: CDR1 KGHSH and CDR2 LQKENI. The CDR3 sequence is CASSPTGWAEAFF. CDR3 coding DNA: TGTGCCAGCTCACCAACAGGGTGGGCTGAAGCTTTCTTT. Using reference TRBV18 and TRBJ1-1 for the parts outside the CDR3, the full variable domain is NAGVMQNPRHLVRRRGQEARLRCSPMKGHSHVYWYRQLPEEGLKFMVYLQKENIIDESGMPKERFSAEFPKEGPSILRIQQVVRGDSAAYFCASSPTGWAEAFFGQGTRLTVV.

J is TRBJ2-4 and V is TRBV6-6, with 7 bases that match TRBD1. With 6 bases clipped from V and 6 bases from J, the junction kept 2 bases outside the gene matches. This CDR3 contains 12 residues. The germline V gene has CDR1 MNHNY and CDR2 SVGAGI (reference sequence). The CDR3 sequence: CASSRDRNIQYF. The DNA for the CDR3 is TGTGCCAGCAGCCGGGACAGAAACATTCAGTACTTC.

The chain links TRBV5-4 to TRBJ1-6; D is unclear. Trimming stripped 0 bases from V and 5 bases from J, with 6 bases between. From germline, CDR1 is SGHNT and CDR2 YYREEE (reference sequence). This CDR3 region has 14 residues. The CDR3 sequence is CASSLVVDNSPLHF. The DNA for the CDR3 is TGTGCCAGCAGCTTGGTCGTAGATAATTCACCCCTCCACTTT.

This rearrangement joins TRBV9 to TRBJ2-1; 13 bases line up with TRBD2. The CDR3 is 16 amino acids. The germline V gene has CDR1 SGDLS and CDR2 YYNGEE. Trimming at V came to 5 bases and at J to 8 bases, leaving 10 bases not matched to a gene. CDR3 amino acids: CASSETSGRTVDEQFF. The CDR3 DNA sequence: TGTGCCAGCAGTGAGACTAGCGGGAGGACAGTCGATGAGCAGTTCTTC.

This clone was found a few times. The chain has TRBV19 and TRBJ1-2, with 12 bases fitting TRBD1. V was clipped by 6 bases and J by 7 bases; unmatched bases: 12. Per germline, CDR1 LNHDA and CDR2 SQIVND (reference sequence). The CDR3 covers 16 residues. In nucleotides, the CDR3 is TGTGCCAGTAGCTGGGACAGGGGGCCGACAGCGGGTGGCTACACCTTC. It specifies CASSWDRGPTAGGYTF.

There are a few counts of this clone. This chain links TRBV5-6 with TRBJ2-5; 7 bases fit TRBD2. Germline lookup yields CDR1 SGHDT and CDR2 YYEEEE. CDR3 length: 16 residues. The J segment lost 4 bases and the V segment lost 1 base, leaving 10 bases of the junction unmatched. The CDR3, as DNA: TGTGCCAGCAGCTTGAATAGGCGGGAGCCTGGAGAGACCCAGTACTTC. It specifies CASSLNRREPGETQYF.

The gene calls are TRBV6-5 and TRBJ2-1; TRBD2 aligns across 10 bases. V gave up 4 bases and J gave up 3 bases; unmatched junction bases: 6. The CDR3 loop spans 16 amino acids. Germline V CDR1 and CDR2: MNHEY, SVGAGI. CDR3 coding DNA: TGTGCCAGCAGTTCAATCCTAGCGGGAGACTACAATGAGCAGTTCTTC. Amino acid sequence: CASSSILAGDYNEQFF.

The rearrangement uses TRBV29-1 and TRBJ2-1; 12 bases align to TRBD2. The V gene's germline CDR1 is SQVTM and CDR2 ANQGSEA. V dropped 4 bases and J dropped 6; count of bases not matched to a gene: 7. The CDR3 runs to 15 residues. The CDR3 is CSVGGLAGRGNEQFF. CDR3 nucleotide sequence: TGCAGCGTTGGGGGACTAGCGGGCAGGGGCAATGAGCAGTTCTTC.

V usage is TRBV30 and J usage is TRBJ1-5; 8 bases fit TRBD1. V lost 0 bases, J lost 5 bases, and 0 bases stayed unmatched. This CDR3 comprises 13 residues. The V gene's germline CDR1 is GTSNPN and CDR2 SVGIG (reference sequence). CDR3 DNA sequence: TGTGCCTGGAGTGTCAGGGGGCATCAGCCCCAGCATTTT. Translated: CAWSVRGHQPQHF.

The chain uses TRBV11-2 and TRBJ2-1; D gene uncertain. The ends were cut back, 2 bases at V and 7 bases at J, with 3 bases in the middle. The length of the CDR3 is 11 residues. The germline V gene encodes CDR1 SGHAT and CDR2 FQNNGV. CDR3 in amino acids: CASSLSNEQFF. In DNA, the CDR3 is TGTGCCAGCAGCTTATCAAATGAGCAGTTCTTC. The full variable domain, its missing parts supplied by reference TRBV11-2 and TRBJ2-1, is EAGVAQSPRYKIIEKRQSVAFWCNPISGHATLYWYQQILGQGPKLLIQFQNNGVVDDSQLPKDRFSAERLKGVDSTLKIQPAKLEDSAVYLCASSLSNEQFFGPGTRLTVL.

The CDR3 here is CASSRELAARNTGELFF. The DNA of the CDR3 is TGCGCCAGCAGCCGAGAACTAGCGGCGAGGAACACCGGGGAGCTGTTTTTT. J is TRBJ2-2 and V is TRBV4-1; 8 nucleotides line up with TRBD2. V shed 4 bases, J shed 1 base, and the junction held 8 bases outside the gene matches. Germline-derived CDR1 and CDR2 are MGHRA and YSYEKL. The CDR3 runs 17 residues.

The V call is TRBV25-1, the J call TRBJ2-3; D might be TRBD2 (5 bases). The V end was cut by 3 bases, the J end by 1 base, with 11 bases between. Germline assignment: CDR1 MGHDK and CDR2 SYGVNS. The CDR3 consists of 15 residues. Here the CDR3 reads CASSERVGGTDTQYF. DNA for the CDR3: TGTGCCAGCAGTGAGAGGGTAGGAGGCACAGATACGCAGTATTTT.

The chain uses TRBV18 and TRBJ1-5; possibly TRBD1 for D (5 bases). The germline V and J ends were trimmed by 2 bases and 4 bases, with 12 bases remaining between them. From germline, CDR1 is KGHSH and CDR2 LQKENI. CDR3 length: 15 amino acids. The CDR3 region has the DNA TGTGCCAGCTCACCATCAGCAGGGTGGAATCAGCCCCAGCATTTT. Translated: CASSPSAGWNQPQHF.

The chain combines TRBV5-5 with TRBJ1-2, with unresolved D. Germline lookup yields CDR1 SGHKS and CDR2 YYEKEE (reference sequence). The CDR3 has 11 residues. Trimming took off 3 bases at V and 7 bases at J, with 7 bases between the two ends. CDR3 sequence reads: CASSSRLGYTF. DNA of the CDR3: TGTGCCAGCAGCTCTCGACTTGGCTACACCTTC.

The chain links TRBV6-1 to TRBJ2-7, with 7 bases lining up with TRBD2. Trimming at V came to 7 bases and at J to 2 bases, leaving 8 bases not matched to a gene. The CDR3 has 14 amino acids. Germline V CDR1 and CDR2: MNHNS, SASEGT. CDR3 sequence reads: CASTAEGGPYEQYV. The CDR3 DNA follows: TGTGCCAGCACCGCCGAGGGAGGGCCCTACGAGCAGTACGTC.

This chain uses TRBV7-6 with TRBJ2-7, with D maybe TRBD2 (5 bases). CDR3 length: 13 residues. V was clipped by 1 base and J by 7 bases, with 11 bases between them. Germline CDR1 and CDR2: SGHVS and FNYEAQ. The CDR3 DNA reads TGTGCCAGCAGCTTAGTTTATACGGGAGAGCAGTACTTC. Protein: CASSLVYTGEQYF. Using reference TRBV7-6 and TRBJ2-7 for the parts outside the CDR3, the full variable domain is GAGVSQSPRYKVTKRGQDVALRCDPISGHVSLYWYRQALGQGPEFLTYFNYEAQQDKSGLPNDRFSAERPEGSISTLTIQRTEQRDSAMYRCASSLVYTGEQYFGPGTRLTVT.

The chain uses TRBV2 and TRBJ2-5; 7 nucleotides line up with TRBD1. With the DNA end fitting TRBJ2-7 better, the J assignment may be wrong. The V gene's germline CDR1 is SNHLY and CDR2 FYNNEI. The CDR3 spans 12 residues. The CDR3 DNA sequence: TGTGCCAGCATGCACAGGGGTTACGAGCAGTACTTC. Protein product: CASMHRGYEQYF.

The chain uses TRBV28 and TRBJ2-2, with TRBD1 matching 7 bases. There are 16 residues in the CDR3. Losses at the gene ends were 2 bases for V and 2 bases for J; bases not matched to a gene: 5. Germline CDR1 reads MDHEN; CDR2 reads SYDVKM. CDR3 loop: CASSLGDRLNTGELFF. The CDR3, as DNA: TGTGCCAGCAGTTTAGGGGACAGACTAAACACCGGGGAGCTGTTTTTT.

The V and J genes are TRBV25-1 and TRBJ1-1, with D uncertain. The V end lost 6 bases, the J end lost 3 bases, and 5 bases lay between the germline ends. The CDR3 loop spans 11 amino acids. The V gene's germline CDR1 is MGHDK and CDR2 SYGVNS. The CDR3 nucleotides read TGTGCCAGCAGGGAGGACACTGAAGCTTTCTTT. Residues: CASREDTEAFF.

This chain uses TRBV30 with TRBJ1-1, with 10 bases identical to TRBD1. CDR1 GTSNPN and CDR2 SVGIG come from the germline V gene (reference sequence). The V segment lost 6 bases and the J segment 0 bases; nucleotides outside the gene matches: 4. CDR3 length: 14 residues. DNA for the CDR3: TGTGCCTGTGGACAGGGGGGCGTGAACACTGAAGCTTTCTTT. This gives the protein CACGQGGVNTEAFF. Full variable domain (rest looked up from reference TRBV30 and TRBJ1-1): SQTIHQWPATLVQPVGSPLSLECTVEGTSNPNLYWYRQAAGRGLQLLFYSVGIGQISSEVPQNLSASRPQDRQFILSSKKLLLSDSGFYLCACGQGGVNTEAFFGQGTRLTVV.

The chain employs TRBV6-1 and TRBJ1-2, with unresolved D. CDR3 length: 13 amino acids. Germline-derived CDR1 and CDR2 are MNHNS and SASEGT. The V end lost 7 bases, the J end lost 7 bases, and 16 bases lay between the germline ends. CDR3 amino acids: CASILSLVRGYTF. The CDR3 bases are TGTGCCAGCATTCTCTCACTCGTTCGTGGCTACACCTTC.

The chain employs TRBV5-5 and TRBJ1-3; the D is unclear. Trimming left V 2 bases short and J 2 bases short, with 5 bases between. CDR3 size: 13 residues. Germline V gives CDR1 SGHKS, CDR2 YYEKEE (reference sequence). Written as DNA, the CDR3 is TGTGCCAGCAGCTTATCAGCTGGAAACACCATATATTTT. Protein product: CASSLSAGNTIYF.

The chain joins TRBV5-1 to TRBJ1-2; TRBD1 aligns across 9 bases. V shed 0 bases, J shed 2 bases, and the junction held 2 bases outside the gene matches. The CDR3 is made up of 15 amino acids. Germline V gene sequence: CDR1 SGHRS, CDR2 YFSETQ. CDR3 DNA sequence: TGCGCCAGCAGCTTGGGGGGACAGGGAAACTATGGCTACACCTTC. It translates to CASSLGGQGNYGYTF.